This T cell receptor beta chain emerged from a study of T cells in Graves' hyperthyroidism and ophthalmopathy. Study-level findings and limits: Most expanded thyroid clonotypes above 0.001 recurred in blood. A 13 V-J model separated ophthalmopathy from stable hyperthyroidism.

As regards this clonotype: No antigen is known for it.

In patients aged 18 to 65, hyperthyroidism was newly diagnosed, with duration under 2 months. Template material for amplifying TCR beta CDR3 regions consisted of RNA transcripts. TCR CDR3 underwent first-round RT-PCR with the HTBI primer set. TCRdb re-analysed the multiplex PCR reads in MiXCR, keeping a single row per CDR3 protein. The sample records 500,000 to 650,000 distinct CDR3 sequences, roughly 15% being singletons. The sequence was collected from a woman aged 35 to 49 with Graves' hyperthyroidism. The sample consisted of blood.

This chain's CDR3 is CASSQDKGNTEAFF. CDR3 nucleotide sequence: TGTGCCAGCAGCCAAGATAAGGGGAACACTGAAGCTTTCTTT. The V gene is TRBV4-2, the J gene TRBJ1-1; D remains unclear. V lost 0 bases, J lost 1 base, and 6 bases lay in between. The CDR3 has 14 amino acids. Germline lookup yields CDR1 LGHNA and CDR2 YNFKEQ.